Shown below are 11 T cell receptor beta chains from a single sample sequenced in a study of regulatory T cells in long-lasting Graves disease. Arm-PCR of CDR3 regions and iRepertoire HTBI primers were the basis on which TCR beta libraries were built. TCRdb redid the calling of the multiplex PCR reads with MiXCR, one entry per CDR3 protein. Seen here are some 330,000 distinct CDR3 sequences, about 12% observed once, and the top ten hold approximately 20%. Documented time point: newly diagnosed GD, antithyroid drugs for less than 3 months. Preparation of the TCR library used RNA extracted from PBMCs. The same sample was also studied in work on T cells in Graves' hyperthyroidism and ophthalmopathy.

The source material was peripheral blood mononuclear cells (PBMCs), sampled at new diagnosis, from a patient treated with antithyroid drugs. The receptors were sampled from a woman younger than 35 with Graves disease.

This clonotype was seen many times. This chain connects TRBV3-1 to TRBJ1-1, with 7 bases aligning to TRBD1. Germline V gives CDR1 LGHDT, CDR2 YNNKEL (reference sequence). V lost 5 bases, J lost 1 base, and 4 bases stayed unmatched. The CDR3 runs 14 residues. CDR3 residues: CASSRGLGNTEAFF. The CDR3 DNA reads as TGTGCCAGCAGCAGGGGGCTAGGGAACACTGAAGCTTTCTTT.

V usage is TRBV2 and J usage is TRBJ1-1; possibly TRBD1 for D (6 bases). Germline V gene sequence: CDR1 SNHLY, CDR2 FYNNEI. V was shortened by 6 bases and J by 3 bases, with 17 bases between the two germline ends. The CDR3 runs to 15 residues. The CDR3 region is CASRQGGGGDTEAFF. CDR3 nucleotides: TGTGCCAGCAGACAGGGAGGTGGTGGGGACACTGAAGCTTTCTTT. The whole variable domain, remainder taken from reference TRBV2 and TRBJ1-1, is EPEVTQTPSHQVTQMGQEVILRCVPISNHLYFYWYRQILGQKVEFLVSFYNNEISEKSEIFDDQFSVERPDGSNFTLKIRSTKLEDSAMYFCASRQGGGGDTEAFFGQGTRLTVV.

The rearrangement uses TRBV19 and TRBJ2-1; 9 bases fit TRBD2. With 11 bases clipped from V and 5 bases from J, the junction kept 7 bases outside the gene matches. This CDR3 is 13 amino acids long. Germline V CDR1 and CDR2: LNHDA, SQIVND (reference sequence). CDR3 loop: CASRTSAHNEQFF. Written as DNA, the CDR3 is TGTGCCTCTCGGACTAGCGCTCACAATGAGCAGTTCTTC.

This clonotype was counted between two and nine times. The CDR3 is CASSQEDGRNNEQFF. As DNA, the CDR3 is TGTGCCAGCAGCCAAGAGGACGGCAGAAACAATGAGCAGTTCTTC. The chain combines TRBV4-2 with TRBJ2-1; D remains unclear. Deletions cut 0 bases from V and 5 bases from J, with 11 bases between. Germline V gene lookup returns CDR1 LGHNA and CDR2 YNFKEQ. This CDR3 contains 15 residues.

This clonotype occurred many times. This sequence joins TRBV18 and TRBJ2-3; no reliable D call. The CDR3 contains 14 residues. Germline V CDR1 and CDR2: KGHSH, LQKENI. V lost 1 base and J 2 bases, leaving 7 bases between the germline ends. The CDR3 DNA is TGTGCCAGCTCACCACTCCCCGACACAGATACGCAGTATTTT. Its translation: CASSPLPDTDTQYF.

This clonotype was counted ten times or more. The chain combines TRBV5-5 with TRBJ2-7; TRBD2 might be the D (6 bases). The CDR3 length is 16 residues. CDR1 is SGHKS, CDR2 YYEKEE, per germline (reference sequence). Trimming left V 1 base short and J 2 bases short, with 16 bases between. This CDR3 reads CASSLTTGTGAYEQYF. The CDR3 coding sequence is TGTGCCAGCAGCTTGACAACCGGGACGGGAGCCTACGAGCAGTACTTC. Supplemented by reference TRBV5-5 and TRBJ2-7, the full variable domain reads DAGVTQSPTHLIKTRGQQVTLRCSPISGHKSVSWYQQVLGQGPQFIFQYYEKEERGRGNFPDRFSARQFPNYSSELNVNALLLGDSALYLCASSLTTGTGAYEQYFGPGTRLTVT.

Ten or more counts support this clonotype. This chain joins TRBV5-4 and TRBJ1-1; D gene unclear. Between the trimmed V and J ends, which lost 2 bases and 8 bases, there was a span of 16 bases. The germline V gene has CDR1 SGHNT and CDR2 YYREEE (reference sequence). CDR3 length: 14 amino acids. Here the CDR3 DNA reads TGTGCCAGCAGCTTTGGAACGCCCGACGGAGAAGCTTTCTTT. As protein: CASSFGTPDGEAFF.

This clonotype was picked up many times. This chain connects TRBV20-1 to TRBJ2-1; D uncertain. The CDR3 has 14 amino acids. CDR1 is DFQATT, CDR2 SNEGSKA, per germline (reference sequence). In DNA form, the CDR3 reads TGCTGCGTCGAGGAGCTGAGCTCCTACAATGAGCAGTTCTTC. Translation gives CCVEELSSYNEQFF.

This clonotype was counted many times. The chain is built from TRBV6-5 and TRBJ1-1; perhaps TRBD1 as D (5 bases). Germline V gives CDR1 MNHEY, CDR2 SVGAGI. V lost 2 bases and J 1 base, leaving 17 bases between the germline ends. CDR3 size: 17 residues. The CDR3 reads CASSYRQSAGSNTEAFF. The DNA of the CDR3 is TGTGCCAGCAGTTACCGACAGTCCGCGGGGTCGAACACTGAAGCTTTCTTT.

The table lists this clonotype with many counts. This chain uses TRBV27 with TRBJ2-2, with 12 positions matching TRBD2. J gave up 1 base and V 6 bases, and 3 bases lay outside the gene matches. This CDR3 is built from 16 residues. The germline CDR1 and CDR2 sequences are MNHEY and SMNVEV (reference sequence). The chain's CDR3 is CASSLAGGGNTGELFF. The CDR3 DNA is TGTGCCAGCAGCCTAGCGGGAGGGGGGAACACCGGGGAGCTGTTTTTT.

The CDR3 region has the DNA TGTGCCAGCAGTTTTTCCCCAGGGGGCAGGCCGAACACTGAAGCTTTCTTT. Encoded protein: CASSFSPGGRPNTEAFF. This chain joins TRBV28 and TRBJ1-1, with TRBD1 identical over 8 bases. Losses at the gene ends were 3 bases for V and 1 base for J; bases not matched to a gene: 10. This CDR3 is built from 17 residues. Germline CDR1 MDHEN, CDR2 SYDVKM.